This TCR beta chain stems from a study of PD-L1 blockade in urothelial cancer (dated by TCRdb to the late 2010s). In the study overall: Therapy was started in about 2014 for all patients, and atezolizumab 1,200 mg was administered intravenously every 3 weeks. About 85% of the 29 patients were identified as males with urothelial cancer of bladder origin, and a prior smoking history was reported by 18 of 29 patients. Durable clinical benefit meant progression-free survival longer than 6 months, and TCR features were also tested against progression-free and overall survival. Blood samples were analyzed at 3 weeks after treatment start (second dose) and at 6 weeks after treatment start. Pretreatment blood TCR-seq was available for about 27 patients, at least one posttreatment blood collection was obtained for approximately 25 patients, and tumor TCR-seq was available for approximately 25 patients. Pretreatment tumor samples, along with matched peripheral blood collected serially before and after atezolizumab treatment, underwent TCR sequencing. Ten or so patients reached durable clinical benefit, while 15 to 25 patients did not. Blood samples gave median yields of approximately 130,000 T cells and 82,636 unique TCRs, along with a median clonality of 0.080. The study, an exploratory multi-omic analysis, examined somatic, immune and clinical correlates of response to PD-L1 blockade with atezolizumab in urothelial cancer. An ECOG performance status of 0 or 1 was recorded for the patients, and 0 to 3 prior chemotherapy regimens had been received by the patients. Whole exome sequencing and RNA sequencing of pretreatment tumors were performed alongside TCR sequencing in the same patients. On the study overall, not on this receptor specifically: At 3 weeks after the start of treatment, tumor-associated TCR clones in peripheral blood had expanded more in patients with durable benefit (n ≈ 20, p = 0.022). Small sample size (n ≈ 30) and many exploratory analyses mean the results are intended to be hypothesis-generating. A pretreatment peripheral blood TCR clonality below the median was linked to improved progression-free and overall survival.

The intended sense of this specimen's time point label: pretreatment peripheral blood. The cohort comprised around 31 patients with locally advanced or metastatic urothelial carcinoma treated at Memorial Sloan Kettering on a trial protocol. Peripheral blood mononuclear cells were collected pretreatment and during treatment, at between 1 and 8 total time points per patient. The Qiagen DNeasy Blood extraction kit was used to purify genomic DNA from total PBMCs and from tumor samples. PBMCs were collected pretreatment and during treatment, and were isolated and stored as previously described. Sequences LGHNA (CDR1) and YSLEER (CDR2) are obtained from the germline V gene. The CDR3 spans 17 residues, from the cysteine through the phenylalanine. Kept here is only the CDR3 DNA, which spans 51 bases and is read in frame from base 1. V trim: 1 base; J trim: 4 bases; unmatched bases: 10. Each PCR received spiked-in synthetic TCR analog templates so that absolute template abundance could be estimated from read counts. Using the immunoSEQ assay, TCRbeta CDR3 regions were amplified from genomic DNA with bias-controlled V and J gene primers. Sequencing of rearranged TCRbeta segments was done at approximately 20X coverage. As for how the authors treated the data: Sequencing errors were corrected by clustering and CDR3s were annotated against IMGT to assign V, D and J genes. Downstream analyses used only productive TCRbeta rearrangements, leaving out any out-of-frame or stop-codon sequences. Clonality was computed as one minus Shannon entropy normalized by the log of the number of unique productive sequences. Clones differing between time points or between blood and tumor were identified using Fisher's exact test with Benjamini-Hochberg correction, with an adjusted p below 0.01 applied as the threshold. Not all clones reach the TCRdb copy of this immuneACCESS table, which keeps in-frame sequences only. Checked studies attribute under half of the gap to unresolved V genes and leave the rest unexplained. The V and J calls and clone size were taken over from that table, and D and trimming were inferred from the DNA. A total of about 87,000 clones appear in this sample, 65% to 85% of them only once. Roughly 1.9% of the sample comes from the top ten.

Remarks on this clone: The specificity of this receptor is unknown. Per-base quality was not reported, and no clone a single base away is much larger than it.

The sample here was PBMCs, taken around atezolizumab (anti-PD-L1) treatment. The receptor was isolated from a man in his fifties or sixties with urothelial cancer. The rearrangement joined TRBV4-3 to TRBJ2-3; 8 nucleotides in the junction match TRBD2. The CDR3 protein: CASSQGPGGKLADTQYF. The bases are TGCGCCAGCAGCCAAGGACCGGGAGGGAAACTTGCAGATACGCAGTATTTT.